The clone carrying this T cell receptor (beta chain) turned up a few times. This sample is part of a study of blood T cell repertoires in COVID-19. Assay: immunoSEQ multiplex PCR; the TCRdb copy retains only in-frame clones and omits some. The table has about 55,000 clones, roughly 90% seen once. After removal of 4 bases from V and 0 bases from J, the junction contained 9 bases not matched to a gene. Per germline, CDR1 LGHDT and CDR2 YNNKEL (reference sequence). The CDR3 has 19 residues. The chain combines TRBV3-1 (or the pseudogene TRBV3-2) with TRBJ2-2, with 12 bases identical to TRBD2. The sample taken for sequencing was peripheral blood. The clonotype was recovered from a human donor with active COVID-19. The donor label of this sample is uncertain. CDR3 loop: CASSRSRTSGVSNTGELFF. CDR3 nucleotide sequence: TGTGCCAGCAGCCGCTCCCGGACTAGCGGGGTCTCGAACACCGGGGAGCTGTTTTTT.